Presented here are 9 T cell receptor beta chains from one specimen sequenced in a study of blood T cell repertoires in COVID-19. Sequencing used immunoSEQ multiplex PCR; TCRdb keeps in-frame clones, though not all of them. The sample records roughly 88,000 clones, about 71% being singletons. The sequenced sample was peripheral blood. The receptors come from a woman aged 60-75 years in a cohort sampled during active or convalescent COVID-19.

This clone has at least ten counts. The V and J genes are TRBV7-2 and TRBJ1-4; TRBD1 aligns across 8 bases. Germline V gives CDR1 SGHTA, CDR2 FQGNSA. CDR3 length equals 16 residues. V lost 1 base to trimming and J lost 3 bases; unmatched junction nucleotides: 4. CDR3 in DNA: TGTGCCAGCAGCTTAGGCAGGGGGCGGGCTAATGAAAAACTGTTTTTT. Translation: CASSLGRGRANEKLFF.

The V and J genes are TRBV7-2 and TRBJ2-3, with 12 bases that match TRBD2. The CDR3 contains 17 residues. The junction had 5 bases not matched to a gene; V was cut back by 0 bases and J by 4 bases. The germline V gene has CDR1 SGHTA and CDR2 FQGNSA. CDR3 amino acids: CASSLALAGGWSDTQYF. The CDR3 coding sequence is TGTGCCAGCAGCTTAGCACTAGCGGGGGGCTGGTCAGATACGCAGTATTTT.

The rearrangement joins TRBV3-1 (or the pseudogene TRBV3-2) to TRBJ1-4; D perhaps matches TRBD1 (5 bases). The CDR3 length is 16 residues. CDR1 LGHDT and CDR2 YNNKEL come from the germline V gene (reference sequence). Trimming removed 3 bases from V and 0 bases from J, with 11 bases in between. CDR3 in amino acids: CASSHGHFATNEKLFF. The CDR3 DNA sequence: TGTGCCAGCAGCCACGGACATTTTGCAACTAATGAAAAACTGTTTTTT.

The chain is built from TRBV6-5 and TRBJ1-1, with D possibly matching TRBD1 (6 bases). The ends were cut back, 0 bases at V and 5 bases at J, with 13 bases in the middle. The CDR3 is 15 amino acids. From germline, CDR1 is MNHEY and CDR2 SVGAGI. This chain's CDR3 is CASSYSGRGWTEAFF. CDR3 nucleotide sequence: TGTGCCAGCAGTTACTCGGGCAGGGGTTGGACTGAAGCTTTCTTT.

The chain combines TRBV18 with TRBJ1-5; 8 bases map to TRBD1. Trimming took 4 bases from V and 2 from J; bases not matched to a gene: 7. The CDR3 is made up of 16 amino acids. Germline loops: CDR1 KGHSH, CDR2 LQKENI. The CDR3, as DNA: TGTGCCAGCTCACAAAGACAGGGGTTGGGCAATCAGCCCCAGCATTTT. This sequence encodes CASSQRQGLGNQPQHF.

The chain has TRBV7-6 and TRBJ2-7; 9 nucleotides match TRBD1. Trimming cost V 0 bases and J 0 bases; bases outside gene matches: 9. Looked up from germline, CDR1 is SGHVS and CDR2 is FNYEAQ. The CDR3 extends over 18 amino acids. CDR3 amino acids: CASSLAGAGQGYSYEQYF. CDR3 DNA: TGTGCCAGCAGCTTAGCGGGGGCCGGACAGGGGTACTCCTACGAGCAGTACTTC.

The chain has TRBV4-3 and TRBJ2-7, with D possibly matching TRBD1 (6 bases). The ends were cut back, 0 bases at V and 6 bases at J, with 12 bases in the middle. Germline V gene sequence: CDR1 LGHNA, CDR2 YSLEER. The CDR3 sequence is 14 residues long. The CDR3 nucleotides read TGCGCCAGCAGCCAAGATTTTACAGGGTCCGAGCAGTACTTC. Its protein is CASSQDFTGSEQYF.

This clone occurred many times. This chain uses TRBV6-1 with TRBJ1-5, with 8 bases fitting TRBD1. CDR1 is MNHNS and CDR2 is SASEGT in the germline V gene. After removal of 1 base from V and 1 base from J, the junction contained 9 bases not matched to a gene. The CDR3 length is 18 residues. The CDR3 DNA follows: TGTGCCAGCAGTGAAGTTGGCAGGGGGCAAAACAGCAATCAGCCCCAGCATTTT. It specifies CASSEVGRGQNSNQPQHF.

This chain joins TRBV4-1 and TRBJ1-5, with 7 bases aligning to TRBD1. This CDR3 region has 15 residues. From germline, CDR1 is MGHRA and CDR2 YSYEKL. The V segment lost 4 bases and the J segment 3 bases; nucleotides outside the gene matches: 6. CDR3 sequence reads: CASSRTGNPNQPQHF. The CDR3 DNA reads TGCGCCAGCAGCCGGACAGGCAACCCCAATCAGCCCCAGCATTTT.